This T cell receptor (beta chain) was retrieved from a study of CD8 T cells in ankylosing spondylitis. Study-wide points: Past research had described some motif variants in reactive arthritis synovial fluid and blood. Disease-linked clones bore a CD8+ phenotype and were relatively rare in peripheral blood. Reported data indicate significant enrichment of disease-linked clones within matched ankylosing spondylitis synovial fluid.

MiXCR, run by TCRdb on the 5' RACE reads, gives a single entry per CDR3 protein. The table lists about 240,000 distinct CDR3 sequences, roughly a quarter of them singletons. Germline CDR1 and CDR2: DFQATT and SNEGSKA (reference sequence). With 6 bases removed from V and 5 bases from J, the gap between germline ends came to 15 bases. The CDR3 extends over 13 amino acids. In this sample, this clonotype turned up many times. Antigen unknown. The V gene is TRBV20-1, the J gene TRBJ2-3; maybe TRBD2 (7 bases). The sequence came from a male donor with ankylosing spondylitis or in good health (not recorded which). The sequenced sample consisted of blood, either unsorted or a sorted T cell fraction (not recorded which). CDR3 amino acids: CSATEGGVDTQYF. The CDR3 DNA reads as TGCAGTGCCACCGAGGGGGGGGTAGATACGCAGTATTTT.